The clone carrying this T cell receptor beta chain was seen a handful of times. Its antigen is as yet unknown. These data originate in a study of T cells in Graves' hyperthyroidism and ophthalmopathy. Study background: Peripheral blood samples were taken at initial diagnosis, prior to any treatment.

The CDR3 covers 14 residues. J lost 4 bases, V lost 5 bases, and 7 bases had no gene match. The germline gives CDR1 DFQATT, CDR2 SNEGSKA (reference sequence). Diagnostic decisions used clinical symptoms, serum thyroxine and TRAb, thyroid ultrasound and orbital computed tomography. RNA transcripts yielded amplified TCR beta CDR3 regions. Researchers ran a first-round RT-PCR on the TCR CDR3 using the HTBI primer set. Using its own MiXCR run on the multiplex PCR reads, TCRdb lists one record per CDR3 protein. This sample carries about 420,000 distinct CDR3 sequences, about a sixth of them seen once, and the ten largest clones take 13% to 15%. Study-wide results and limits: From stable hyperthyroidism, ophthalmopathy was separated by a 13 V-J model.

This rearrangement joins TRBV20-1 to TRBJ2-1, with 8 bases lining up with TRBD1. This receptor was identified in a woman between 18 and 30 years old with Graves' hyperthyroidism. The sample taken for sequencing was blood. As DNA, the CDR3 is TGCAGTGCTTCCGGACAGGGCCCTTACAATGAGCAGTTCTTC. It specifies CSASGQGPYNEQFF.